The clone carrying this T cell receptor beta chain came up once. This record belongs to a study of blood T cell repertoires in COVID-19. Study as a whole: The samples span acute and convalescent COVID-19 from the United States, Italy and Spain. T cells, B-cell-depleted T cells, or PBMCs provided the cDNA or gDNA that served as material.

In the authors' methods: Reference gene primer amplification yielded estimated nucleated cell counts. Clones were read by immunoSEQ multiplex PCR, and TCRdb kept only the in-frame ones, dropping some. Clone size and the V and J calls come from that table; the DNA yielded D and trimming. Found here are about half a million clones, roughly 88% of them singletons; the top ten hold roughly 3.1%. The CDR3 has 17 amino acids. Per germline, CDR1 SGHDT and CDR2 YYEEEE. V shed 3 bases, J shed 6 bases, and the junction held 11 bases outside the gene matches. This chain links TRBV5-6 with TRBJ2-2; TRBD1 matches 10 bases. This sequence was found in a human donor in a cohort sampled during active COVID-19. Sequencing input: peripheral blood. The DNA for the CDR3 is TGTGCCAGCAGCTCGAAGGGACAGGGGATGTGGGCCGGGGAGCTGTTTTTT. This translates into CASSSKGQGMWAGELFF.